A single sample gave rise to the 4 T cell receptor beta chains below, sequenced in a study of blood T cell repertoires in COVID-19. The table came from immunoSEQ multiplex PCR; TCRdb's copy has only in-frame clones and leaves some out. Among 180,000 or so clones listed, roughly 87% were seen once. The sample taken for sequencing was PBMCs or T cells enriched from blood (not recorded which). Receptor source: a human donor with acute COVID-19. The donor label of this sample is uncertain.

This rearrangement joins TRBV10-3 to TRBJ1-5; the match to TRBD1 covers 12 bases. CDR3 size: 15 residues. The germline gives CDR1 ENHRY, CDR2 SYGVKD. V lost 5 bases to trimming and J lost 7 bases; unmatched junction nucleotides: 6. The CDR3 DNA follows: TGTGCCATCAGTAGCCGGGACAGGGGGCACCAGCCCCAGCATTTT. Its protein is CAISSRDRGHQPQHF.

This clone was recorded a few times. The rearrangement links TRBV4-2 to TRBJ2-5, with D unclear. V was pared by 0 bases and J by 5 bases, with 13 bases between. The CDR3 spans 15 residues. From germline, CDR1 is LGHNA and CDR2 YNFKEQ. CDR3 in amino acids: CASSQDGTTWETQYF. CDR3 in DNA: TGTGCCAGCAGCCAAGATGGTACTACCTGGGAGACCCAGTACTTC.

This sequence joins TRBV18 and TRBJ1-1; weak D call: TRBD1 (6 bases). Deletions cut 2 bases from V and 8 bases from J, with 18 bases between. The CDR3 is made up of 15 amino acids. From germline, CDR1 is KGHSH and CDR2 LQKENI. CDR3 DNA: TGTGCCAGCTCACCAGCCACAGGGTCAGTATCGGAAGCTTTCTTT. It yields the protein CASSPATGSVSEAFF.

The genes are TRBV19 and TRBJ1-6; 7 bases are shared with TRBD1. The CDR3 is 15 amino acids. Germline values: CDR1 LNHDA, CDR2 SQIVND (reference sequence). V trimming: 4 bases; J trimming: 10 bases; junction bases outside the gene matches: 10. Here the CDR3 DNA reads TGTGCCAGTAGTAAGAACCACAGGGGAAGCTCACCCCTCCACTTT. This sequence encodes CASSKNHRGSSPLHF.